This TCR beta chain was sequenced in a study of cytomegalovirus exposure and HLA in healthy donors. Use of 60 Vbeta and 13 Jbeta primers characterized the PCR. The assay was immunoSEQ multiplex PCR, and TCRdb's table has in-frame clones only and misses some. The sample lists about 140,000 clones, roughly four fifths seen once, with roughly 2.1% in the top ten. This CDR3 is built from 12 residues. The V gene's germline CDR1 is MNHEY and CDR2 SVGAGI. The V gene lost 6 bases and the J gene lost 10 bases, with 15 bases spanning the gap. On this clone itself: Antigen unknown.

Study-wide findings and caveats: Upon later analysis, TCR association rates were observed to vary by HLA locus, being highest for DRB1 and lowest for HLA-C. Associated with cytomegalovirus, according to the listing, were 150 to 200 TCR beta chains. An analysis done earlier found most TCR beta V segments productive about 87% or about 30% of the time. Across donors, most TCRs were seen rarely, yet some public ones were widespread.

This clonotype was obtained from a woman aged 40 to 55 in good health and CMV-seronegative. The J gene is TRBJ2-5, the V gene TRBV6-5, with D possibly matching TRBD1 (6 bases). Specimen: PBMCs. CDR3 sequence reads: CASRKLQGDQYF. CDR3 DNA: TGTGCCAGCAGGAAATTACAGGGCGACCAGTACTTC.